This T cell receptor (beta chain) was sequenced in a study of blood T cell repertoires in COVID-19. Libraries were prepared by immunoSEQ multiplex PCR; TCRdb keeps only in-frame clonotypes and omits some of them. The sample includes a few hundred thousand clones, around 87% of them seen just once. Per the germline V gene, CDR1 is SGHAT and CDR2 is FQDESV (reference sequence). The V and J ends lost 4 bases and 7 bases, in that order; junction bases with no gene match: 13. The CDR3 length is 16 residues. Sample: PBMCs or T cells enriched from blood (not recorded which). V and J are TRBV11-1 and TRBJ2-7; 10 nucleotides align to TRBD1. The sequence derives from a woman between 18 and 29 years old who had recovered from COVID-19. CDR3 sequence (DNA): TGTGCCAGCAGCTATAGTTCCGGGACAGGGGCCTTGGAGCAGTACTTC. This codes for CASSYSSGTGALEQYF.